This T cell receptor (beta chain) derives from a study of blood T cell repertoires in COVID-19. The germline CDR1 and CDR2 sequences are KGHSH and LQKENI. V shed 4 bases, J shed 4 bases, and the junction held 9 bases outside the gene matches. The CDR3 runs to 15 residues. Data came from immunoSEQ multiplex PCR; TCRdb stores just in-frame clones and leaves some out. Counted here are 400,000 to 450,000 clones, about 90% occurring once; the ten biggest clones make up 0.6%. In assigning cohorts, the study relied on participant-reported clinical history. This TCR derives from a man aged 18 to 29 who had recovered from COVID-19. The source material was PBMCs or T cells enriched from blood (not recorded which). The genes are TRBV18 and TRBJ2-5; the match to TRBD2 covers 7 bases. CDR3 in amino acids: CASSRTTGGLETQYF. DNA for the CDR3: TGTGCCAGCTCACGAACTACCGGGGGGTTAGAGACCCAGTACTTC.